Sequencing of this T cell receptor (beta chain) was carried out in a study of T cells in Graves' hyperthyroidism and ophthalmopathy. V was clipped by 5 bases and J by 7 bases; unmatched bases: 10. The germline V gene has CDR1 SGHTA and CDR2 FQGTGA. The length of the CDR3 is 16 residues. TCR beta CDR3 regions were amplified from RNA. HTBI primers were used for first-round RT-PCR of the TCR CDR3. TCRdb ran MiXCR on the multiplex PCR reads and lists one entry per CDR3 protein. The sample records around 500,000 distinct CDR3 sequences, around 16% being singletons. The sequenced material came from blood. The chain employs TRBV7-3 and TRBJ2-2; 10 bases map to TRBD1. This receptor was obtained from a woman aged 30 to 39 with Graves' ophthalmopathy. In nucleotides, the CDR3 is TGTGCCAGCAGCAACTCCGGGACAGGGGTGATCGGGGAGCTGTTTTTT. The encoded protein is CASSNSGTGVIGELFF.